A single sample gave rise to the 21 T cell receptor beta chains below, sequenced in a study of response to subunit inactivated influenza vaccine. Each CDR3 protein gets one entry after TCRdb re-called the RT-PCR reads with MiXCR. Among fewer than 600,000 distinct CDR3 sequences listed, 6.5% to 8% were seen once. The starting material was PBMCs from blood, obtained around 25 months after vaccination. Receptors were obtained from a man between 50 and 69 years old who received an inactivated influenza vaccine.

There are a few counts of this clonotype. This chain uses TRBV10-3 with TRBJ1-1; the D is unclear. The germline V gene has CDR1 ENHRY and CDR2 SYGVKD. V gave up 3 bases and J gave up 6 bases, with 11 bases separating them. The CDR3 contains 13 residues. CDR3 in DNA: TGTGCCATCAGTGACGGTGGCAGCGCTGAAGCTTTCTTT. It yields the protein CAISDGGSAEAFF.

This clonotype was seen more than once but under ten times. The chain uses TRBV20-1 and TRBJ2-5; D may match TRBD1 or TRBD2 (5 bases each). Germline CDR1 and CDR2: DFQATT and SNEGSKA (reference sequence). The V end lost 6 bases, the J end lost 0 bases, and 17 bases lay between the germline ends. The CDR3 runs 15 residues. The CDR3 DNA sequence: TGCAGTGCCCCCGGGGCGGGCTGGTACCAAGAGACCCAGTACTTC. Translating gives CSAPGAGWYQETQYF.

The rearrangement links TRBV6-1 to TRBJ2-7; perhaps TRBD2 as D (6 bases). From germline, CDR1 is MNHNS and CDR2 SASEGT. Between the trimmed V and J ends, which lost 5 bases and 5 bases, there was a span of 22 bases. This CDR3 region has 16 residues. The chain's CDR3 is CASSPKIASGGDEQYF. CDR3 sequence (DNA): TGTGCCAGCAGTCCCAAGATAGCTAGTGGAGGGGACGAGCAGTACTTC.

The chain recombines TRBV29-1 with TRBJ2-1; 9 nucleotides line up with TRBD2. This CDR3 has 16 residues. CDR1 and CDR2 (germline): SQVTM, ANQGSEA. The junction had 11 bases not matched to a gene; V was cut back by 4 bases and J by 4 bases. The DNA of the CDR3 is TGCAGCGTTGGGGGTTTAGCGGGAGTGAAATACAATGAGCAGTTCTTC. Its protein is CSVGGLAGVKYNEQFF.

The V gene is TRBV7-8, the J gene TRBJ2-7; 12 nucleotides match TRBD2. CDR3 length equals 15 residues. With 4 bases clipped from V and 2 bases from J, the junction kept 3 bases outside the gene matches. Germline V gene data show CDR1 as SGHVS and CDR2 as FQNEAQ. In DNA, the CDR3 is TGTGCCAGCAGCTCACTAGCGGGAGGTACCTACGAGCAGTACTTC. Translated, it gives CASSSLAGGTYEQYF. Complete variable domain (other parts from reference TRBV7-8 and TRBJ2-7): GAGVSQSPRYKVAKRGQDVALRCDPISGHVSLFWYQQALGQGPEFLTYFQNEAQLDKSGLPSDRFFAERPEGSVSTLKIQRTQQEDSAVYLCASSSLAGGTYEQYFGPGTRLTVT.

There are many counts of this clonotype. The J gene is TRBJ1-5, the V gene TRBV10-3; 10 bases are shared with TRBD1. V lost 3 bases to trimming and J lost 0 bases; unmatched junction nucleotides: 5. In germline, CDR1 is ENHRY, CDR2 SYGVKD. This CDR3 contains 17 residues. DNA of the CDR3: TGTGCCATCAGTGACTCCGGGACAGGGGATAGCAATCAGCCCCAGCATTTT. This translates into CAISDSGTGDSNQPQHF.

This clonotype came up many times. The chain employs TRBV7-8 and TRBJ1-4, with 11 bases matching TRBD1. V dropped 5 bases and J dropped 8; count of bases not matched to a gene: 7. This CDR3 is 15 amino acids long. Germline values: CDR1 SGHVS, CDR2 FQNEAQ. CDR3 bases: TGTGCCAGCAGCCGTACCGGGACAGGGGGGGAAAAACTGTTTTTT. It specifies CASSRTGTGGEKLFF. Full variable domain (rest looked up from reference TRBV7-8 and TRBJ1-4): GAGVSQSPRYKVAKRGQDVALRCDPISGHVSLFWYQQALGQGPEFLTYFQNEAQLDKSGLPSDRFFAERPEGSVSTLKIQRTQQEDSAVYLCASSRTGTGGEKLFFGSGTQLSVL.

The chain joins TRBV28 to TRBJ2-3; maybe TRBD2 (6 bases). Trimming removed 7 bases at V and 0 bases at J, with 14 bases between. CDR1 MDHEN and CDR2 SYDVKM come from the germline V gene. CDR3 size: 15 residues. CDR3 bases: TGTGCCAGCAATCTAGCGCATACTAGCACAGATACGCAGTATTTT. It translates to CASNLAHTSTDTQYF.

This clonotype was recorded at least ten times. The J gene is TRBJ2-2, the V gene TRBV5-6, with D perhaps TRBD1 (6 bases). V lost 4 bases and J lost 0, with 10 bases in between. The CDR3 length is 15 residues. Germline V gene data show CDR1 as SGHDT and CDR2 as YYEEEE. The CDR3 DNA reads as TGTGCCAGCAGCGCCGCAGGGGCGAACACCGGGGAGCTGTTTTTT. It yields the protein CASSAAGANTGELFF. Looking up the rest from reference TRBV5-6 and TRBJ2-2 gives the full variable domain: DAGVTQSPTHLIKTRGQQVTLRCSPKSGHDTVSWYQQALGQGPQFIFQYYEEEERQRGNFPDRFSGHQFPNYSSELNVNALLLGDSALYLCASSAAGANTGELFFGEGSRLTVL.

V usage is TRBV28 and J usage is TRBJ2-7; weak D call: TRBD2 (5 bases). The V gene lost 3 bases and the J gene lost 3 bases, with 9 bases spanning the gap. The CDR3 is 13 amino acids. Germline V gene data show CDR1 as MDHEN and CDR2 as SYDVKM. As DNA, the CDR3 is TGTGCCAGCAGTTTCGGGAACGACTACGAGCAGTACTTC. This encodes CASSFGNDYEQYF.

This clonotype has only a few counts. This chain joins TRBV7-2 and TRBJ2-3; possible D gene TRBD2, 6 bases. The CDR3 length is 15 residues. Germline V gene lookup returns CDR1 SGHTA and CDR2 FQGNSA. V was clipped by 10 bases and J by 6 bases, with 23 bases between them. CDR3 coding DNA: TGTGCCACCGGACTCCAGGCTAGCGATTCTGATACGCAGTATTTT. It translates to CATGLQASDSDTQYF.

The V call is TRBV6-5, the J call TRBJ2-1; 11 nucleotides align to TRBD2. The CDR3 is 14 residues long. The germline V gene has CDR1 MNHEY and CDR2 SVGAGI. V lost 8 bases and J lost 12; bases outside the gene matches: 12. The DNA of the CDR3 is TGTGCCAGCCGTTGGGGACTAGCGGAGAGGGGGCAGTTCTTC. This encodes CASRWGLAERGQFF.

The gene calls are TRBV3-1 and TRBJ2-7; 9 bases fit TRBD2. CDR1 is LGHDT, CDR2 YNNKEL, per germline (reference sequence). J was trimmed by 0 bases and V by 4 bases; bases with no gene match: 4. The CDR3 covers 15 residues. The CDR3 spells CASSRLAGRSYEQYF. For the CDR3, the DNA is TGTGCCAGCAGCCGTCTAGCGGGGCGCTCCTACGAGCAGTACTTC.

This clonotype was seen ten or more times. The CDR3 protein is CASSQERRGNSPLHF. The CDR3 coding sequence is TGCGCCAGCAGCCAAGAGAGGAGGGGGAATTCACCCCTCCACTTT. The rearrangement links TRBV4-1 to TRBJ1-6; possible D gene TRBD1, 6 bases. The CDR3 covers 15 residues. Germline CDR1 MGHRA, CDR2 YSYEKL. Trimming took off 0 bases at V and 7 bases at J, with 10 bases between the two ends.

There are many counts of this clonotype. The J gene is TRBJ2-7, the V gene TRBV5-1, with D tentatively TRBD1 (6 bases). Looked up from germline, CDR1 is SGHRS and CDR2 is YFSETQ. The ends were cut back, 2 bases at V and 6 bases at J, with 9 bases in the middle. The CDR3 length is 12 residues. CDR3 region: CASSLTGSEQYF. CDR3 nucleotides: TGCGCCAGCAGCTTAACAGGGTCCGAGCAGTACTTC.

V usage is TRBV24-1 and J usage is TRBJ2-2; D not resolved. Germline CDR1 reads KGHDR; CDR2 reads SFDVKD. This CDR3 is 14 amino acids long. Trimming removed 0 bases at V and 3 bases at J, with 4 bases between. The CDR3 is CATSDLFDTGELFF. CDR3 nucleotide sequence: TGTGCCACCAGTGATTTGTTCGACACCGGGGAGCTGTTTTTT.

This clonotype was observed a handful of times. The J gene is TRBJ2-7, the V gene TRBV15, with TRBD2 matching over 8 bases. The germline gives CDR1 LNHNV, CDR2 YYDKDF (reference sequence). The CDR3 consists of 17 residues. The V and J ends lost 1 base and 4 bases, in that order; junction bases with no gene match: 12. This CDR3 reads CATSRGAGSGSIYEQYF. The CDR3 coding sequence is TGTGCCACCAGCAGAGGGGCCGGGAGCGGGAGCATTTACGAGCAGTACTTC.

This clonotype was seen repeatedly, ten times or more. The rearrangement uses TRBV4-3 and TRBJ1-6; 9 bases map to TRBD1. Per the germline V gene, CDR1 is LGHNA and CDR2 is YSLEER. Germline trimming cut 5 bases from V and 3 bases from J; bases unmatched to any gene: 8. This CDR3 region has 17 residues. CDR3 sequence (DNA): TGCGCCAGCAGCTTCACCCCGGGACAGGGCTATAATTCACCCCTCCACTTT. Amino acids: CASSFTPGQGYNSPLHF.

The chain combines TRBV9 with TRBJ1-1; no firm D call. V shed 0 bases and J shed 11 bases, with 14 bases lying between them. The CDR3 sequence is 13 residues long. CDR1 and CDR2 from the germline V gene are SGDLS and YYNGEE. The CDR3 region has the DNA TGTGCCAGCAGCGTAGCTACCGCGGGGTTCGCTTTCTTT. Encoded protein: CASSVATAGFAFF.

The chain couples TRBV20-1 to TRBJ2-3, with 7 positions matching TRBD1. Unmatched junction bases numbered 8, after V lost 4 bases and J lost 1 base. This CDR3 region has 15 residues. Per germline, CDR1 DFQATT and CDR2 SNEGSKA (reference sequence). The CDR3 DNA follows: TGCAGTGCTAACAGGGGCGGTGGTGGCACAGATACGCAGTATTTT. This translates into CSANRGGGGTDTQYF.

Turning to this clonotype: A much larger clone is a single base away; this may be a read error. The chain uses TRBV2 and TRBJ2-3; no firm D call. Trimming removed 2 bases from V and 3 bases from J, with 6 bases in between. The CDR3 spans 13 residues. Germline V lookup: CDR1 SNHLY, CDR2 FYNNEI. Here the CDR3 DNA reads TGTGCCAGCAGTGAAATGGCGACAGATACGCAGTATTTT. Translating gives CASSEMATDTQYF.